The next 16 T cell receptor beta chains were all read from a single sample in a study of blood T cell repertoires in COVID-19. Repertoires were generated with immunoSEQ multiplex PCR, while TCRdb's copy carries only in-frame clones and drops some. The sample has more than 95,000 clones; less than 90% are singletons. The specimen was peripheral blood. The source of these receptors is a human donor in a cohort sampled during active COVID-19.

The chain combines TRBV2 with TRBJ1-5, with D perhaps matching TRBD1 (5 bases). With 7 bases removed from V and 6 bases from J, the gap between germline ends came to 16 bases. This CDR3 is built from 14 residues. Germline-derived CDR1 and CDR2 are SNHLY and FYNNEI. DNA of the CDR3: TGTGCCAGCACCCAGATAAGGGGCGGTCAGCCCCAGCATTTT. Its protein product is CASTQIRGGQPQHF.

The rearrangement links TRBV6-5 to TRBJ2-7; D might be TRBD1 (5 bases). Trimming stripped 0 bases from V and 2 bases from J, with 11 bases between. This CDR3 contains 15 residues. The germline CDR1 and CDR2 sequences are MNHEY and SVGAGI. CDR3 bases: TGTGCCAGCAGTTACTCGGGGCAGGGTCCCTACGAGCAGTACTTC. The encoded protein is CASSYSGQGPYEQYF.

This clone came up a few times. V usage is TRBV4-2 and J usage is TRBJ2-5; TRBD2 is a possible D gene (5 bases). The germline V and J ends were trimmed by 0 bases and 5 bases, with 16 bases remaining between them. This CDR3 has 16 amino acids. Germline V CDR1 and CDR2: LGHNA, YNFKEQ. The CDR3 DNA is TGTGCCAGCAGCCAAGATCTCGGGGATGGGTATGAGACCCAGTACTTC. Encoded protein: CASSQDLGDGYETQYF.

This chain links TRBV11-2 with TRBJ1-5, with D unresolved. The germline CDR1 and CDR2 sequences are SGHAT and FQNNGV. The CDR3 contains 14 residues. Deletions cut 1 base from V and 0 bases from J, with 4 bases between. CDR3 nucleotide sequence: TGTGCCAGCAGCTTAGGAGGTAGCAATCAGCCCCAGCATTTT. Its translation: CASSLGGSNQPQHF. The whole variable domain, remainder taken from reference TRBV11-2 and TRBJ1-5, is EAGVAQSPRYKIIEKRQSVAFWCNPISGHATLYWYQQILGQGPKLLIQFQNNGVVDDSQLPKDRFSAERLKGVDSTLKIQPAKLEDSAVYLCASSLGGSNQPQHFGDGTRLSIL.

The chain couples TRBV5-4 to TRBJ1-2; 10 bases are a match to TRBD1. In germline, CDR1 is SGHNT, CDR2 YYREEE (reference sequence). V lost 4 bases to trimming and J lost 3 bases; unmatched junction nucleotides: 6. The CDR3 has 15 residues. The CDR3 spells CASSLWTGGDYGYTF. In DNA, the CDR3 is TGTGCCAGCAGCCTGTGGACAGGGGGGGACTATGGCTACACCTTC.

The J gene is TRBJ1-6, the V gene TRBV19, with D tentatively TRBD1 (5 bases). Germline V gene sequence: CDR1 LNHDA, CDR2 SQIVND (reference sequence). This CDR3 contains 12 residues. V lost 7 bases and J 10 bases, leaving 11 bases between the germline ends. The CDR3 nucleotides are TGTGCCAGTAAGCAGGGAAGGTCACCCCTCCACTTT. Translated: CASKQGRSPLHF.

The V and J genes are TRBV7-9 and TRBJ1-2; D is unclear. The ends were cut back, 5 bases at V and 3 bases at J, with 7 bases in the middle. The CDR3 has 12 residues. Germline V gives CDR1 SEHNR, CDR2 FQNEAQ (reference sequence). In DNA form, the CDR3 reads TGTGCCAGCAGCCTAACAGACTATGGCTACACCTTC. It specifies CASSLTDYGYTF.

V and J are TRBV28 and TRBJ1-5; D is unresolved. V lost 5 bases to trimming and J lost 6 bases, with 8 bases between them. The germline V gene encodes CDR1 MDHEN and CDR2 SYDVKM. This CDR3 has 12 amino acids. In DNA form, the CDR3 reads TGTGCCAGCAGTCCTCGGGGTCAGCCCCAGCATTTT. This gives the protein CASSPRGQPQHF. Variable domain in full (rest from reference TRBV28 and TRBJ1-5): DVKVTQSSRYLVKRTGEKVFLECVQDMDHENMFWYRQDPGLGLRLIYFSYDVKMKEKGDIPEGYSVSREKKERFSLILESASTNQTSMYLCASSPRGQPQHFGDGTRLSIL.

This chain connects TRBV4-3 to TRBJ2-1; 9 bases fit TRBD2. The CDR3 runs 17 residues. J gave up 3 bases and V 0 bases, and 6 bases lay outside the gene matches. Germline-derived CDR1 and CDR2 are LGHNA and YSLEER. The CDR3 region is CASSQDASGEVYNEQFF. In DNA, the CDR3 is TGCGCCAGCAGCCAAGATGCTAGCGGGGAGGTCTACAATGAGCAGTTCTTC.

The V gene is TRBV15, the J gene TRBJ1-5; D possibly corresponds to TRBD1 (5 bases). Trimming pared 3 bases from V and 4 bases from J, leaving 7 bases between. Germline assignment: CDR1 LNHNV and CDR2 YYDKDF (reference sequence). This CDR3 spans 13 amino acids. The CDR3 protein is CATSRTENQPQHF. In DNA, the CDR3 is TGTGCCACCAGCAGGACAGAGAATCAGCCCCAGCATTTT.

This chain connects TRBV7-2 to TRBJ2-1, with a possible D match to TRBD1 (6 bases). Germline CDR1 reads SGHTA; CDR2 reads FQGNSA. The CDR3 length is 14 residues. Trimming took off 2 bases at V and 6 bases at J, with 11 bases between the two ends. The CDR3 region is CASSLTGQINEQFF. In nucleotides, the CDR3 is TGTGCCAGCAGCTTAACCGGACAGATCAATGAGCAGTTCTTC.

This chain links TRBV19 with TRBJ1-5; D ambiguous. V lost 4 bases and J 4 bases, leaving 14 bases between the germline ends. Germline values: CDR1 LNHDA, CDR2 SQIVND (reference sequence). The CDR3 covers 15 residues. CDR3 in DNA: TGTGCCAGTAGTACGCGGGTCCTGGGGAATCAGCCCCAGCATTTT. The encoded protein is CASSTRVLGNQPQHF.

This chain connects TRBV7-2 to TRBJ2-7, with a weak D call TRBD1 (5 bases). Germline V gene sequence: CDR1 SGHTA, CDR2 FQGNSA. The CDR3 has 14 amino acids. V lost 1 base and J 0 bases, leaving 7 bases between the germline ends. CDR3 in DNA: TGTGCCAGCAGCTTAGGGACACTCTCCTACGAGCAGTACTTC. Translation gives CASSLGTLSYEQYF.

This sequence joins TRBV28 and TRBJ1-2, with 7 bases lining up with TRBD1. This CDR3 region has 14 residues. V shed 1 base, J shed 6 bases, and the junction held 5 bases outside the gene matches. CDR1 and CDR2 (germline): MDHEN, SYDVKM. CDR3 sequence: CASSLFGRGHGYTF. The CDR3 DNA reads TGTGCCAGCAGTTTATTCGGGAGGGGGCATGGCTACACCTTC.

The rearrangement links TRBV29-1 to TRBJ1-1; D remains unclear. Germline V gene sequence: CDR1 SQVTM, CDR2 ANQGSEA. CDR3 length equals 13 residues. Trimming cost V 6 bases and J 3 bases, with 14 bases left between them. The CDR3 loop reads CSVSDGRHTEAFF. DNA of the CDR3: TGCAGCGTCAGTGACGGGAGGCACACTGAAGCTTTCTTT.

The gene calls are TRBV27 and TRBJ1-1; D remains unclear. The germline V gene encodes CDR1 MNHEY and CDR2 SMNVEV (reference sequence). V dropped 5 bases and J dropped 1 base, with 17 bases sitting between them. This CDR3 contains 16 residues. The CDR3 sequence: CASSPGLTLRNTEAFF. In DNA form, the CDR3 reads TGTGCCAGCAGTCCTGGACTCACCCTCAGGAACACTGAAGCTTTCTTT.